These 10 T cell receptor beta chains originate from one sample sequenced in a study of blood T cell repertoires in COVID-19 (dated by TCRdb to between 2020 and 2021). Library creation used the immunoSEQ multiplex PCR assay. TCRdb's version of the immuneACCESS table is confined to in-frame rearrangements and falls short of the full clone set. An unresolved V gene accounts for under half of the shortfall where checked; the remainder is of unknown origin. For this sample the table gives 120,000 or so clones, of which roughly 79% were detected only once. Of the sample, approximately 25% falls within the top ten clones. Sequencing was performed on peripheral blood. Source of these receptors: a human donor in a cohort sampled during active COVID-19.

This clone has a handful of counts. The chain recombines TRBV7-6 with TRBJ2-7, with TRBD1 matching 7 bases. Germline V gene data show CDR1 as SGHVS and CDR2 as FNYEAQ. V lost 3 bases and J lost 2; bases outside the gene matches: 7. This CDR3 contains 15 residues. DNA of the CDR3: TGTGCCAGCAGCTTGACAGGGTCCTCAGCCTACGAGCAGTACTTC. This translates into CASSLTGSSAYEQYF.

The rearrangement joins TRBV9 to TRBJ2-3, with 7 bases identical to TRBD2. The trim removed 4 bases at V and 2 bases at J, leaving 13 bases unmatched. Looked up from germline, CDR1 is SGDLS and CDR2 is YYNGEE. The CDR3 consists of 17 residues. The CDR3: CASSPPRGGRSTDTQYF. CDR3 nucleotide sequence: TGTGCCAGCAGCCCGCCCCGGGGAGGGAGATCCACAGATACGCAGTATTTT.

The chain has TRBV28 and TRBJ2-1, with D tentatively TRBD2 (7 bases). The V end was cut by 2 bases, the J end by 8 bases, with 13 bases between. Per the germline V gene, CDR1 is MDHEN and CDR2 is SYDVKM. CDR3 length: 14 amino acids. The DNA of the CDR3 is TGTGCCAGCAGTTTAAGTGGGGGGGCCTATGAGCAGTTCTTC. As protein: CASSLSGGAYEQFF.

The DNA for the CDR3 is TGTGCCAGCAGCTTATTCGGGACAGGGAGCACAGATACGCAGTATTTT. Its protein is CASSLFGTGSTDTQYF. This chain uses TRBV11-3 with TRBJ2-3; TRBD1 matches 9 bases. Germline V CDR1 and CDR2: SGHNT, YENEEA. The V and J ends lost 2 bases and 0 bases, in that order; junction bases with no gene match: 3. The CDR3 covers 16 residues.

J is TRBJ1-2 and V is TRBV5-1; unclear D gene. V was clipped by 0 bases and J by 0 bases, with 6 bases between them. Germline CDR1 reads SGHRS; CDR2 reads YFSETQ. The CDR3 is made up of 14 amino acids. The CDR3 protein is CASSLDGSNYGYTF. The CDR3, as DNA: TGCGCCAGCAGCTTGGACGGTTCTAACTATGGCTACACCTTC.

The chain joins TRBV5-1 to TRBJ2-3; the D is unclear. Per the germline V gene, CDR1 is SGHRS and CDR2 is YFSETQ. The CDR3 runs 14 residues. The germline V and J ends were trimmed by 4 bases and 2 bases, with 11 bases remaining between them. CDR3 nucleotide sequence: TGCGCCAGCAGCCGCGGTCTTGACACAGATACGCAGTATTTT. Amino acid sequence: CASSRGLDTDTQYF.

V is TRBV6-2 or TRBV6-3 and J is TRBJ1-1; D uncertain. This CDR3 is 15 amino acids long. Germline V lookup: CDR1 MNHEY, CDR2 SVGEGT. Between the trimmed V and J ends, which lost 0 bases and 4 bases, there was a span of 12 bases. The CDR3 DNA reads as TGTGCCAGCAGTTACTCCCAGGTTGGGTCCACTGAAGCTTTCTTT. Encoded protein: CASSYSQVGSTEAFF.

This clone has only a few counts. The V and J genes are TRBV19 and TRBJ1-2, with TRBD1 matching over 7 bases. This CDR3 comprises 14 residues. The V and J ends lost 6 bases and 8 bases, in that order; junction bases with no gene match: 12. Germline CDR1 and CDR2: LNHDA and SQIVND (reference sequence). CDR3 in DNA: TGTGCCAGTAGCTCCTGGGGGCAGGGGGTCGGCTACACCTTC. Translated: CASSSWGQGVGYTF. Full variable domain (missing parts from reference TRBV19 and TRBJ1-2): DGGITQSPKYLFRKEGQNVTLSCEQNLNHDAMYWYRQDPGQGLRLIYYSQIVNDFQKGDIAEGYSVSREKKESFPLTVTSAQKNPTAFYLCASSSWGQGVGYTFGSGTRLTVV.

The chain combines TRBV2 with TRBJ2-3, with 11 bases aligning to TRBD2. There are 18 residues in the CDR3. V lost 6 bases to trimming and J lost 6 bases; unmatched junction nucleotides: 17. Germline CDR1 is SNHLY and CDR2 is FYNNEI. CDR3 in amino acids: CASRGSLVAGGPGDTQYF. The CDR3, as DNA: TGTGCCAGCAGGGGGTCCTTGGTAGCGGGAGGGCCAGGGGATACGCAGTATTTT. The whole variable domain, remainder taken from reference TRBV2 and TRBJ2-3, is EPEVTQTPSHQVTQMGQEVILRCVPISNHLYFYWYRQILGQKVEFLVSFYNNEISEKSEIFDDQFSVERPDGSNFTLKIRSTKLEDSAMYFCASRGSLVAGGPGDTQYFGPGTRLTVL.

This chain connects TRBV30 to TRBJ1-5; no definite D call. The V gene lost 1 base and the J gene lost 4 bases, with 8 bases spanning the gap. The CDR3 sequence is 13 residues long. Germline CDR1 reads GTSNPN; CDR2 reads SVGIG (reference sequence). The CDR3 loop is CAWSESRNQPQHF. CDR3 nucleotide sequence: TGTGCCTGGAGTGAGTCTAGAAATCAGCCCCAGCATTTT.